These T cell receptor beta chains were read from a single sample in a study of shared clonotypes between healthy human individuals. TCRdb keeps only in-frame clones here, not all; method: immunoSEQ multiplex PCR. Of roughly 1,800,000 clones in the sample, about 95% were seen once. Input material: naive CD8+ T cells sorted from blood. These receptors came from a man younger than 35 in good health. The CDR3 runs from the conserved cysteine through the conserved F or W.

v_call cdr3_aa
TRBV30 CAWSVFPQDFYGYTF
TRBV7-8 CASSQSSYNEQFF
TRBV9 CASSARSGFQGVYTEAFF
TRBV29-1 CSVEAGSGTYEQYF
TRBV7-2 CASSRHEGAAKNIQYF
TRBV29-1 CSVARQAGLFF
TRBV6-1 CASSEPEDRGHYEQYF
TRBV2 CASSPWDLSGNTIYF
TRBV5-4 CASSLFPEQPGETQYF
TRBV7-6 CASSLGGQGADEQYF
TRBV5-6 CASSLTSGAAKNIQYF
TRBV5-1 CASCYAPSYEQYF